Presented here are 29 T cell receptor beta chains from one specimen sequenced in a study of blood T cell repertoires in COVID-19. Assay: immunoSEQ multiplex PCR; the TCRdb copy retains only in-frame clones and omits some. The sample contains about 62,000 clones, roughly four fifths of which appear only once. Sample: peripheral blood. These receptors were collected from a man aged 60-69 years with acute or convalescent COVID-19.

The chain employs TRBV15 and TRBJ1-4, with TRBD1 matching 9 bases. Trimming removed 5 bases from V and 7 bases from J; junction bases left unmatched: 8. The germline gives CDR1 LNHNV, CDR2 YYDKDF (reference sequence). The CDR3 spans 15 residues. This chain's CDR3 is CATSLPGQGPEKLFF. CDR3 nucleotide sequence: TGTGCCACCAGCCTTCCGGGACAGGGCCCTGAAAAACTGTTTTTT.

The chain links TRBV7-2 to TRBJ1-3, with 7 bases identical to TRBD1. There are 14 residues in the CDR3. Germline lookup yields CDR1 SGHTA and CDR2 FQGNSA. V lost 5 bases, J lost 7 bases, and 8 bases stayed unmatched. The CDR3 loop is CASSPGTVRNTIYF. The CDR3 nucleotides are TGTGCCAGCAGCCCAGGGACAGTACGGAACACCATATATTTT.

The chain couples TRBV7-9 to TRBJ2-7; D remains ambiguous. Trimming stripped 1 base from V and 5 bases from J, with 9 bases between. The germline CDR1 and CDR2 sequences are SEHNR and FQNEAQ (reference sequence). The length of the CDR3 is 13 residues. The CDR3 nucleotides are TGTGCCAGCAGCTTAGGTTCGAGAGACGAGCAGTACTTC. Translation gives CASSLGSRDEQYF.

There are a few counts of this clone. J is TRBJ1-5 and V is TRBV19; the match to TRBD1 covers 7 bases. J was trimmed by 0 bases and V by 10 bases; bases with no gene match: 12. Germline V gives CDR1 LNHDA, CDR2 SQIVND (reference sequence). CDR3 length equals 16 residues. The CDR3, as DNA: TGTGCCATCAGGGGGAAGGGGGAATGTAGCAATCAGCCCCAGCATTTT. Protein sequence: CAIRGKGECSNQPQHF.

V usage is TRBV6-5 and J usage is TRBJ2-1, with D tentatively TRBD1 (6 bases). V was cut by 7 bases and J by 4 bases, with 8 bases left in between. This CDR3 comprises 12 residues. Germline lookup yields CDR1 MNHEY and CDR2 SVGAGI. CDR3 loop: CASTQGYNEQFF. CDR3 nucleotide sequence: TGTGCCAGCACTCAGGGGTACAATGAGCAGTTCTTC.

The V gene is TRBV20-1, the J gene TRBJ1-2, with TRBD1 matching 8 bases. V shed 3 bases, J shed 10 bases, and the junction held 4 bases outside the gene matches. Per germline, CDR1 DFQATT and CDR2 SNEGSKA (reference sequence). CDR3 length equals 11 residues. The CDR3 sequence is CSASRDRPYTF. The CDR3 nucleotides read TGCAGTGCTAGCCGGGACAGGCCCTACACCTTC.

The chain combines TRBV25-1 with TRBJ1-2, with D unclear. This CDR3 is 13 amino acids long. Germline V gene lookup returns CDR1 MGHDK and CDR2 SYGVNS. V dropped 7 bases and J dropped 8 bases, with 17 bases sitting between them. This CDR3 is CASTTGSFRGYTF. The CDR3 DNA follows: TGTGCCAGCACGACGGGGTCTTTTAGGGGCTACACCTTC.

J is TRBJ2-3 and V is TRBV7-8; 9 positions agree with TRBD2. J gave up 5 bases and V 5 bases, and 8 bases lay outside the gene matches. Germline CDR1 and CDR2: SGHVS and FQNEAQ. The CDR3 contains 15 residues. The DNA for the CDR3 is TGTGCCAGCAGCCTCGTGACTAGCGGTGAAGATACGCAGTATTTT. Protein: CASSLVTSGEDTQYF.

The V gene is TRBV2, the J gene TRBJ2-5; 8 bases agree with TRBD2. Per the germline V gene, CDR1 is SNHLY and CDR2 is FYNNEI. The CDR3 totals 15 residues. V shed 0 bases and J 5 bases; nucleotides not matched to a gene: 5. CDR3 nucleotides: TGTGCCAGCAGTGAAGCGTTGGGACTAGTGGAGACCCAGTACTTC. As protein: CASSEALGLVETQYF. Based on the CDR3 plus reference TRBV2 and TRBJ2-5, the full variable domain is EPEVTQTPSHQVTQMGQEVILRCVPISNHLYFYWYRQILGQKVEFLVSFYNNEISEKSEIFDDQFSVERPDGSNFTLKIRSTKLEDSAMYFCASSEALGLVETQYFGPGTRLLVL.

The chain recombines TRBV9 with TRBJ2-7; 8 nucleotides align to TRBD2. The germline V gene has CDR1 SGDLS and CDR2 YYNGEE. The junction had 8 bases not matched to a gene; V was cut back by 2 bases and J by 4 bases. The CDR3 length is 15 residues. The CDR3 loop reads CASSVGGGRSYEQYF. CDR3 DNA: TGTGCCAGCAGCGTGGGCGGCGGGAGGTCGTACGAGCAGTACTTC.

The chain recombines TRBV5-1 with TRBJ1-1, with D possibly matching TRBD1 (5 bases). V was trimmed by 4 bases and J by 5 bases, leaving 12 bases between them. Germline CDR1 is SGHRS and CDR2 is YFSETQ. CDR3 size: 13 residues. The CDR3: CASSRDGGTEAFF. CDR3 DNA sequence: TGCGCCAGCAGCCGGGACGGAGGGACTGAAGCTTTCTTT.

The V call is TRBV18, the J call TRBJ2-1; no clear D gene. This CDR3 contains 15 residues. Germline V CDR1 and CDR2: KGHSH, LQKENI. The V end lost 3 bases, the J end lost 2 bases, and 11 bases lay between the germline ends. The CDR3 sequence is CASSPPFAAYNEQFF. The CDR3 DNA sequence: TGTGCCAGCTCACCCCCCTTCGCGGCCTACAATGAGCAGTTCTTC.

This chain uses TRBV7-6 with TRBJ2-1, with 12 bases identical to TRBD2. The CDR3 contains 14 residues. Looked up from germline, CDR1 is SGHVS and CDR2 is FNYEAQ. V trimming: 4 bases; J trimming: 13 bases; junction bases outside the gene matches: 8. The CDR3 is CASSSLAGGLDQFF. DNA of the CDR3: TGTGCCAGCAGCTCCCTAGCGGGAGGGCTTGATCAGTTCTTC. Supplemented by reference TRBV7-6 and TRBJ2-1, the full variable domain reads GAGVSQSPRYKVTKRGQDVALRCDPISGHVSLYWYRQALGQGPEFLTYFNYEAQQDKSGLPNDRFSAERPEGSISTLTIQRTEQRDSAMYRCASSSLAGGLDQFFGPGTRLTVL.

The rearrangement uses TRBV13 and TRBJ2-7, with D possibly matching TRBD2 (5 bases). From germline, CDR1 is PRHDT and CDR2 FYEKMQ (reference sequence). The CDR3 extends over 16 amino acids. V was trimmed by 5 bases and J by 7 bases, leaving 24 bases between them. The CDR3 protein is CASSPPDSVRLREQYF. Written as DNA, the CDR3 is TGTGCCAGCAGCCCCCCGGACTCCGTTCGCCTTAGGGAGCAGTACTTC.

This chain uses TRBV5-4 with TRBJ1-2; the D gene is possibly TRBD1 (5 bases). The CDR3 is 13 amino acids. V lost 2 bases and J lost 7, with 12 bases in between. Germline values: CDR1 SGHNT, CDR2 YYREEE (reference sequence). In DNA form, the CDR3 reads TGTGCCAGCAGCTTCTCCCAGGGCTCTGGCTACACCTTC. This translates into CASSFSQGSGYTF.

This chain joins TRBV9 and TRBJ2-2; a weak D match, TRBD2 (6 bases). The germline V gene encodes CDR1 SGDLS and CDR2 YYNGEE. The V and J ends lost 4 bases and 2 bases respectively, with 12 bases between them. The CDR3 has 15 residues. CDR3 sequence: CASSYSGANTGELFF. The DNA of the CDR3 is TGTGCCAGCAGCTATAGCGGAGCCAACACCGGGGAGCTGTTTTTT.

This chain joins TRBV5-6 and TRBJ1-6; D gene ambiguous. V was cut by 3 bases and J by 10 bases, with 8 bases left in between. Germline assignment: CDR1 SGHDT and CDR2 YYEEEE. The length of the CDR3 is 12 residues. The chain's CDR3 is CASSSSGSPLHF. The CDR3 nucleotides are TGTGCCAGCAGCTCCTCGGGATCACCCCTCCACTTT.

This chain links TRBV6-5 with TRBJ1-6; TRBD1 might be the D (5 bases). The V gene lost 5 bases and the J gene lost 10 bases, with 18 bases spanning the gap. In germline, CDR1 is MNHEY, CDR2 SVGAGI. There are 15 residues in the CDR3. The CDR3 loop reads CASSPTGVTSSPLHF. The CDR3 nucleotides read TGTGCCAGCAGTCCAACGGGGGTTACCAGCTCACCCCTCCACTTT.

This rearrangement joins TRBV18 to TRBJ2-7; TRBD1 aligns across 8 bases. V lost 4 bases, J lost 1 base, and 3 bases stayed unmatched. The CDR3 spans 14 residues. The germline V gene has CDR1 KGHSH and CDR2 LQKENI. The CDR3 DNA is TGTGCCAGCTCACTGACAGGGGTGTCCTACGAGCAGTACTTC. Encoded protein: CASSLTGVSYEQYF.

The gene calls are TRBV19 and TRBJ2-5, with 8 bases identical to TRBD2. The CDR3 length is 15 residues. J lost 2 bases, V lost 5 bases, and 7 bases had no gene match. The germline V gene has CDR1 LNHDA and CDR2 SQIVND (reference sequence). The CDR3 DNA reads TGTGCCAGTAGTTTAACTAGCGGACCTCAAGAGACCCAGTACTTC. Translating gives CASSLTSGPQETQYF.

The V gene is TRBV27, the J gene TRBJ2-2, with D maybe TRBD1 (6 bases). The germline CDR1 and CDR2 sequences are MNHEY and SMNVEV (reference sequence). The CDR3 loop spans 14 amino acids. The V gene lost 2 bases and the J gene lost 7 bases, with 11 bases spanning the gap. The CDR3 region is CASSLLAGVGELFF. The CDR3 DNA sequence: TGTGCCAGCAGTTTACTAGCAGGGGTCGGGGAGCTGTTTTTT.

The V gene is TRBV5-4, the J gene TRBJ2-1, with 13 bases aligning to TRBD2. Unmatched junction bases numbered 2, after V lost 4 bases and J lost 1 base. Germline loops: CDR1 SGHNT, CDR2 YYREEE (reference sequence). The CDR3 length is 16 residues. In DNA, the CDR3 is TGTGCCAGCAGCCGACTAGCGGGAGGATCCTACAATGAGCAGTTCTTC. This encodes CASSRLAGGSYNEQFF.

This clone came up once. The chain links TRBV28 to TRBJ1-4; D remains unclear. CDR3 length: 14 amino acids. CDR1 is MDHEN and CDR2 is SYDVKM in the germline V gene. The V end was cut by 2 bases, the J end by 7 bases, with 11 bases between. CDR3 region: CASSLRGIIEKLFF. CDR3 nucleotide sequence: TGTGCCAGCAGTTTACGCGGGATCATTGAAAAACTGTTTTTT.

The V gene is TRBV6-6, the J gene TRBJ1-4; D call uncertain. From germline, CDR1 is MNHNY and CDR2 SVGAGI (reference sequence). V shed 3 bases and J shed 4 bases, with 9 bases lying between them. This CDR3 has 14 residues. CDR3 bases: TGTGCCAGCAGTTATTACAACCGTAATGAAAAACTGTTTTTT. Translation: CASSYYNRNEKLFF.

The genes are TRBV18 and TRBJ2-7; 9 positions agree with TRBD1. The J segment lost 5 bases and the V segment lost 5 bases, leaving 13 bases of the junction unmatched. Germline V gene sequence: CDR1 KGHSH, CDR2 LQKENI. The CDR3 totals 16 residues. CDR3 nucleotides: TGTGCCAGCTCAGAGGTTAGGGACAGGGTAGGGCACGAGCAGTACTTC. Translated: CASSEVRDRVGHEQYF. Full variable domain (remainder filled in from reference TRBV18 and TRBJ2-7): NAGVMQNPRHLVRRRGQEARLRCSPMKGHSHVYWYRQLPEEGLKFMVYLQKENIIDESGMPKERFSAEFPKEGPSILRIQQVVRGDSAAYFCASSEVRDRVGHEQYFGPGTRLTVT.

This clone has a single count. This chain uses TRBV11-2 with TRBJ1-1; no clear D. The germline gives CDR1 SGHAT, CDR2 FQNNGV. V was pared by 5 bases and J by 0 bases, with 7 bases between. The CDR3 runs to 13 residues. The CDR3 region has the DNA TGTGCCAGCAGCCAACAGTTGAACACTGAAGCTTTCTTT. Encoded protein: CASSQQLNTEAFF.

The CDR3 protein is CASSYYGNTEAFF. The CDR3, as DNA: TGTGCCAGTAGCTATTACGGTAACACTGAAGCTTTCTTT. The chain combines TRBV19 with TRBJ1-1, with unresolved D. V lost 6 bases to trimming and J lost 2 bases, with 10 bases between them. Germline values: CDR1 LNHDA, CDR2 SQIVND (reference sequence). This CDR3 has 13 residues.

The chain uses TRBV25-1 and TRBJ1-6, with D hard to call. The CDR3 runs 15 residues. Trimming removed 6 bases from V and 0 bases from J, with 9 bases in between. Per germline, CDR1 MGHDK and CDR2 SYGVNS. The CDR3 DNA sequence: TGTGCCAGCAGACCACAGAGCTCCTATAATTCACCCCTCCACTTT. This encodes CASRPQSSYNSPLHF.

V and J are TRBV5-5 and TRBJ2-1; the match to TRBD2 covers 8 bases. CDR3 length: 16 residues. The germline gives CDR1 SGHKS, CDR2 YYEKEE (reference sequence). V shed 2 bases and J 6 bases; nucleotides not matched to a gene: 10. In nucleotides, the CDR3 is TGTGCCAGCAGCTTTGGCGACTGGCGGGAGGTCAATGAGCAGTTCTTC. It is translated as CASSFGDWREVNEQFF.